This is a list of T cell receptor beta chains from one sample in a study of shared clonotypes between healthy human individuals. Only in-frame clones appear in the TCRdb table, and some are missing; sequencing was by immunoSEQ multiplex PCR. The profile covers over 1.5 million clones, with 98% appearing a single time and about 0.45% taken by the ten largest. Sample: naive CD4+ T cells sorted from blood. The receptors here all came from a young man in good health. Each CDR3 is given with its conserved first and last residue. The D gene is left open where the match is weak. Part of the rows lack a size; the others show once, few, many or a class for expanded clones.

d_call | clone_size | j_call | v_call | cdr3_aa | cdr3_nt
TRBD2 | . | TRBJ2-3 | TRBV7-9 | CASSSGTGGADTQYF | TGTGCCAGCAGCTCAGGAACGGGAGGGGCAGATACGCAGTATTTT
. | . | TRBJ1-2 | TRBV19 | CASTPSQGSSRGGYTF | TGTGCCAGTACCCCTTCGCAGGGGTCGTCTAGAGGTGGCTACACCTTC
TRBD2 | . | TRBJ2-7 | TRBV9 | CASAPPGGYEQYF | TGTGCCAGTGCCCCCCCGGGAGGTTACGAGCAGTACTTC
. | . | TRBJ2-1 | TRBV9 | CASSVEVGRGNEQFF | TGTGCCAGCAGCGTAGAGGTAGGAAGAGGCAATGAGCAGTTCTTC
. | . | TRBJ1-4 | TRBV13 | CASSLGAGTELFF | TGTGCCAGCAGCTTAGGGGCAGGGACGGAACTGTTTTTT
. | . | TRBJ2-3 | TRBV7-3 | CASSPSDADTQYF | TGTGCCAGCAGCCCTTCTGATGCAGATACGCAGTATTTT
TRBD2 | . | TRBJ2-5 | TRBV11-2 | CASSLAGASGRGETQYF | TGTGCCAGCAGCTTAGCGGGGGCTAGCGGGAGGGGAGAGACCCAGTACTTC
. | . | TRBJ2-7 | TRBV9 | CASSVAAGLTYEQYF | TGTGCCAGCAGCGTAGCCGCGGGGCTCACCTACGAGCAGTACTTC
TRBD2 | once | TRBJ2-7 | TRBV5-1 | CASSLVGTSNHEQYF | TGCGCCAGCAGCTTGGTCGGGACTAGTAACCACGAGCAGTACTTC
. | . | TRBJ1-4 | TRBV9 | CASSATGVWGEKLFF | TGTGCCAGCAGCGCTACAGGCGTCTGGGGTGAAAAACTGTTTTTT
TRBD1 | . | TRBJ1-5 | TRBV6-1 | CASSATTGLGGNQPQHF | TGTGCCAGCAGTGCCACGACAGGGCTTGGGGGCAATCAGCCCCAGCATTTT
TRBD1 | . | TRBJ1-1 | TRBV9 | CASSTRDSHTEAFF | TGTGCCAGCAGCACCCGGGACAGCCACACTGAAGCTTTCTTT
TRBD1 | . | TRBJ1-1 | TRBV2 | CASSVDRGRTEAFF | TGTGCCAGCAGTGTTGACAGGGGGAGGACTGAAGCTTTCTTT
TRBD1 | once | TRBJ2-7 | TRBV30 | CAWEWGNRGPYEQYF | TGTGCCTGGGAGTGGGGGAACAGGGGGCCCTACGAGCAGTACTTC
. | . | TRBJ2-2 | TRBV7-9 | CASRKQGSGTGELFF | TGTGCCAGCAGAAAACAGGGATCGGGCACCGGGGAGCTGTTTTTT
TRBD1 | . | TRBJ1-2 | TRBV14 | CASSHYSSGTGDGYTF | TGTGCCAGCAGCCACTATTCTTCCGGGACAGGGGATGGCTACACCTTC
. | once | TRBJ2-7 | TRBV29-1 | CSVPLAVYEQYF | TGCAGCGTTCCACTAGCTGTGTACGAGCAGTACTTC
. | . | TRBJ1-3 | TRBV14 | CASSHRSGGNTIYF | TGTGCCAGCAGCCACAGATCTGGCGGAAACACCATATATTTT
. | . | TRBJ1-5 | TRBV18 | CASSPPANQPQHF | TGTGCCAGCTCACCACCGGCCAATCAGCCCCAGCATTTT
TRBD1 | . | TRBJ2-1 | TRBV7-2 | CASSPDRGQHLNEQFF | TGTGCCAGCAGCCCCGACCGGGGACAGCACCTAAATGAGCAGTTCTTC
. | . | TRBJ1-4 | TRBV28 | CASSPGRKEKLFF | TGTGCCAGCAGCCCCGGGAGGAAAGAAAAACTGTTTTTT
. | . | TRBJ2-6 | TRBV5-1 | CASSLTPSSGANVLTF | TGCGCCAGCAGCTTAACACCTAGCTCTGGGGCCAACGTCCTGACTTTC
TRBD2 | . | TRBJ2-7 | TRBV6-5 | CASNGLADPYEQYF | TGTGCCAGCAACGGACTAGCGGATCCCTACGAGCAGTACTTC
. | once | TRBJ2-5 | TRBV5-1 | CASSLPNQETQYF | TGCGCCAGCAGCTTGCCAAACCAAGAGACCCAGTACTTC
. | . | TRBJ2-5 | TRBV5-1 | CASSLDSQGGTQYF | TGCGCCAGCAGCTTGGACTCGCAGGGAGGGACCCAGTACTTC
. | . | TRBJ2-5 | TRBV5-4 | CASSNPGASLQETQYF | TGTGCCAGCAGCAACCCGGGGGCGAGCCTCCAAGAGACCCAGTACTTC
. | . | TRBJ1-2 | TRBV19 | CASSMTVRRPSNYGYTF | TGTGCCAGTAGTATGACTGTTCGGCGTCCATCTAACTATGGCTACACCTTC
. | . | TRBJ2-7 | TRBV14 | CASSPEGYSYEQYF | TGTGCCAGCAGCCCAGAGGGGTACTCCTACGAGCAGTACTTC
TRBD2 | . | TRBJ2-7 | TRBV6-1 | CASSEERLAGRLPSYEQYF | TGTGCCAGCAGTGAAGAGCGGCTAGCGGGACGACTTCCCTCCTACGAGCAGTACTTC
. | . | TRBJ2-1 | TRBV5-5 | CASSPVLLLNEQFF | TGTGCCAGCAGCCCCGTCCTTCTACTTAATGAGCAGTTCTTC
. | . | TRBJ1-4 | TRBV7-9 | CASSIRREKLFF | TGTGCCAGCAGCATTCGCAGAGAAAAACTGTTTTTT
TRBD1 | . | TRBJ1-3 | TRBV7-2 | CASSLRGAGGVIGNTIYF | TGTGCCAGCAGCTTAAGAGGGGCAGGGGGCGTTATTGGAAACACCATATATTTT
TRBD2 | once | TRBJ2-5 | TRBV5-1 | CASSLTSGSAKETQYF | TGCGCCAGCAGCTTAACTAGCGGGAGCGCCAAAGAGACCCAGTACTTC
TRBD2 | once | TRBJ2-7 | TRBV5-1 | CASSLAGGGRAEHEQYF | TGCGCCAGCAGCTTGGCCGGGGGCGGGAGGGCCGAGCACGAGCAGTACTTC
TRBD2 | once | TRBJ2-5 | TRBV5-5 | CASSRGLLAQQETQYF | TGTGCCAGCAGCCGGGGGTTACTAGCGCAACAAGAGACCCAGTACTTC
TRBD2 | . | TRBJ2-7 | TRBV27 | CASSLGLAGGRDEQYF | TGTGCCAGCAGTTTAGGGCTAGCGGGAGGCCGTGACGAGCAGTACTTC
. | . | TRBJ1-4 | TRBV10-3 | CAISEAGLFEKLFF | TGTGCCATCAGTGAGGCAGGGCTGTTTGAAAAACTGTTTTTT
. | once | TRBJ2-4 | TRBV27 | CASRESSFKNIQYF | TGTGCCAGCCGAGAGTCGTCCTTCAAAAACATTCAGTACTTC
. | . | TRBJ1-1 | TRBV20-1 | CRFGGTAEAFF | TGCAGGTTTGGCGGGACCGCTGAAGCTTTCTTT
. | . | TRBJ2-5 | TRBV27 | CASSPFNQETQYF | TGTGCCAGCAGTCCTTTTAACCAAGAGACCCAGTACTTC
. | . | TRBJ1-1 | TRBV27 | CASSGRAVNTEAFF | TGTGCCAGCAGTGGGCGAGCGGTGAACACTGAAGCTTTCTTT
. | . | TRBJ2-3 | TRBV11-3 | CASSLGMWDTQYF | TGTGCCAGCAGCTTGGGGATGTGGGATACGCAGTATTTT
. | . | TRBJ2-7 | TRBV18 | CASSSQQTRSFWYF | TGTGCCAGCTCATCTCAACAGACTAGATCATTCTGGTACTTC
. | . | TRBJ2-5 | TRBV11-1 | CASSLGPLRETQYF | TGTGCCAGCAGCTTAGGACCCTTAAGAGAGACCCAGTACTTC
TRBD1 | . | TRBJ2-1 | TRBV7-8 | CASSLARTGGEQFF | TGTGCCAGCAGCTTAGCGCGGACAGGGGGTGAGCAGTTCTTC
. | . | TRBJ1-1 | TRBV5-1 | CASSPDPTTQAFF | TGCGCCAGCAGCCCTGACCCAACGACCCAAGCTTTCTTT
. | . | TRBJ2-3 | TRBV28 | CASSFSKLTDTQYF | TGTGCCAGCAGTTTCAGCAAGCTCACAGATACGCAGTATTTT
. | . | TRBJ2-7 | TRBV29-1 | CSAQGREQYF | TGCAGCGCACAGGGCAGAGAGCAGTACTTC
TRBD1 | . | TRBJ2-5 | TRBV18 | CASSAVRTGSYQETQYF | TGTGCCAGCTCAGCTGTGCGGACAGGGTCGTACCAAGAGACCCAGTACTTC
. | . | TRBJ2-6 | TRBV5-1 | CASSLGRLNSGANVLTF | TGCGCCAGCAGCTTGGGAAGACTCAACTCTGGGGCCAACGTCCTGACTTTC
. | . | TRBJ2-7 | TRBV29-1 | CSVVANYEQYF | TGCAGCGTTGTGGCAAACTACGAGCAGTACTTC
TRBD2 | . | TRBJ2-1 | TRBV7-7 | CASSLTPLAGGGENEQFF | TGTGCTAGCAGCTTAACCCCCTTAGCGGGAGGTGGGGAGAATGAGCAGTTCTTC
. | . | TRBJ2-3 | TRBV18 | CASSSGDTQYF | TGTGCCAGCTCCTCGGGAGATACGCAGTATTTT
TRBD1 | . | TRBJ1-5 | TRBV6-1 | CASIAQGGQPQHF | TGTGCCAGCATTGCACAGGGGGGTCAGCCCCAGCATTTT